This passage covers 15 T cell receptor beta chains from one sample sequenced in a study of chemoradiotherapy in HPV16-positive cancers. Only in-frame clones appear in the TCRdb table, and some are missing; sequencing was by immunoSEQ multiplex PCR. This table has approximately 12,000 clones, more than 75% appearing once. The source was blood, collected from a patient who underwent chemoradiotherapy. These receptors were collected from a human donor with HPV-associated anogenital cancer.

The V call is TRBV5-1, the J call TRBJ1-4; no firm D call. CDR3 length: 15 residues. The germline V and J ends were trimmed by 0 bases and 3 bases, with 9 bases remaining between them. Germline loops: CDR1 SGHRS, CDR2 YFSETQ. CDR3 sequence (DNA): TGCGCCAGCAGCTTGGCTTGGGCTTCTAATGAAAAACTGTTTTTT. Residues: CASSLAWASNEKLFF.

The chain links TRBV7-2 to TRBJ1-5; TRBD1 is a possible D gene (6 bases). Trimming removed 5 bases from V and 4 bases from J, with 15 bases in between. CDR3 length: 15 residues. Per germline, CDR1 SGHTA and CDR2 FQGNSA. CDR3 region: CASSATGSWNQPQHF. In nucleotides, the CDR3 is TGTGCCAGCAGCGCGACAGGTAGTTGGAATCAGCCCCAGCATTTT.

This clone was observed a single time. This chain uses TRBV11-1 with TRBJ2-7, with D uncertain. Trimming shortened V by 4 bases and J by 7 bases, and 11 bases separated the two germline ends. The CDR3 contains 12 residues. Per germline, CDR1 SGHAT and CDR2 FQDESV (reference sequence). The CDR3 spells CASSSDTEEQYF. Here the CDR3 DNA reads TGTGCCAGCAGCTCTGACACGGAAGAGCAGTACTTC.

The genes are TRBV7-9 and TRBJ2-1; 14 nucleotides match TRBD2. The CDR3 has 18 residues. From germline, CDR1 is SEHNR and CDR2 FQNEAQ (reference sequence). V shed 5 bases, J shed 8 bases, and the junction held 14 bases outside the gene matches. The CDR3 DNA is TGTGCCAGCAGCCCCCGGTTTTTGGGGACTAGCGGGGGCCATGAGCAGTTCTTC. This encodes CASSPRFLGTSGGHEQFF.

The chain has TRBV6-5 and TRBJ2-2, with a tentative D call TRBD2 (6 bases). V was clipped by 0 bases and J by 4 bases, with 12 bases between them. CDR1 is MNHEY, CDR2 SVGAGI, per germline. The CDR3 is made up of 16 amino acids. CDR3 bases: TGTGCCAGCAGTTACTCGAGGGTGGGGGGCACCGGGGAGCTGTTTTTT. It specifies CASSYSRVGGTGELFF.

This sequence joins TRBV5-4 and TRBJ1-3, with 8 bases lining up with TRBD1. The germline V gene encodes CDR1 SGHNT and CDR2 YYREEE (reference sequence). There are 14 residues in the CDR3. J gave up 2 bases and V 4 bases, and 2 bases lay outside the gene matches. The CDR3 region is CASSPGQAGNTIYF. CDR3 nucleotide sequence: TGTGCCAGCAGCCCGGGACAGGCTGGAAACACCATATATTTT.

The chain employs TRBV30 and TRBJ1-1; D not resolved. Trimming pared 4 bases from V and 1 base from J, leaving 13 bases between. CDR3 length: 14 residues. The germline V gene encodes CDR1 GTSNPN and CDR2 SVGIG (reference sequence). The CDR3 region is CAWNLGLRNTEAFF. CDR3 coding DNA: TGTGCCTGGAATCTTGGACTGAGGAACACTGAAGCTTTCTTT.

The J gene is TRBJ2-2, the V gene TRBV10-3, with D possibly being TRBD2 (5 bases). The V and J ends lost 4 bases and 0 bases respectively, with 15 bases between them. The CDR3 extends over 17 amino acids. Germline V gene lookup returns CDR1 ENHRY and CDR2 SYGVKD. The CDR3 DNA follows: TGTGCCATCAGTGGGACCCAGACTACCGCGAACACCGGGGAGCTGTTTTTT. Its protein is CAISGTQTTANTGELFF.

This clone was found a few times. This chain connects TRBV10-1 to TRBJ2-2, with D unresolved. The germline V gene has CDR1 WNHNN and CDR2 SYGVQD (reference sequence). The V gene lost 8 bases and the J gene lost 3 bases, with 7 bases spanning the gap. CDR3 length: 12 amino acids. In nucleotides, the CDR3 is TGCGCCAGCGCGCCAGACACCGGGGAGCTGTTTTTT. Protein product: CASAPDTGELFF.

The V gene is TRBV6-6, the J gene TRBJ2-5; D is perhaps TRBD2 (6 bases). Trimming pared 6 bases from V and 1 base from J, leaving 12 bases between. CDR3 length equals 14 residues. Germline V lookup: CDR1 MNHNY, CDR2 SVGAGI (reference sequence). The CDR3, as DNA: TGTGCCAGCAGGGAGGGCGTGGGCCAAGAGACCCAGTACTTC. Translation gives CASREGVGQETQYF.

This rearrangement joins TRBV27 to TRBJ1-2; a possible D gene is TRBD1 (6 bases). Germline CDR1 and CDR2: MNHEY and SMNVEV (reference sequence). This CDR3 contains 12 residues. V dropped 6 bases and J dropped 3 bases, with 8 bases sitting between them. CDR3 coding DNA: TGTGCCAGCAGGGACAGACACTATGGCTACACCTTC. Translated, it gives CASRDRHYGYTF.

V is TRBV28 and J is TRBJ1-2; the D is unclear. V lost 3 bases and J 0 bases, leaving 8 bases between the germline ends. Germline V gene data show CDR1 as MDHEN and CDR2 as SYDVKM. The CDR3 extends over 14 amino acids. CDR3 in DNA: TGTGCCAGCAGTTTTACAGCTACTAACTATGGCTACACCTTC. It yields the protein CASSFTATNYGYTF.

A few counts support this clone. The CDR3 nucleotides are TGTGCCAGCAGTCTTAGCGGGGTCAGCTCCTACAATGAGCAGTTCTTC. Translating gives CASSLSGVSSYNEQFF. This chain connects TRBV27 to TRBJ2-1; 8 bases match TRBD2. V lost 5 bases to trimming and J lost 0 bases; unmatched junction nucleotides: 6. CDR3 length equals 16 residues. Germline CDR1 is MNHEY and CDR2 is SMNVEV (reference sequence).

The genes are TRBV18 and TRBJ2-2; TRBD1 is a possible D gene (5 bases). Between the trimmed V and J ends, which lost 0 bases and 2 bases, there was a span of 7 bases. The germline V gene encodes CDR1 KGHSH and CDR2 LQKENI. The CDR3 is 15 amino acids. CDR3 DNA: TGTGCCAGCTCACCACCTAGGGGAAACACCGGGGAGCTGTTTTTT. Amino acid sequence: CASSPPRGNTGELFF. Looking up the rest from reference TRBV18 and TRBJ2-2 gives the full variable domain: NAGVMQNPRHLVRRRGQEARLRCSPMKGHSHVYWYRQLPEEGLKFMVYLQKENIIDESGMPKERFSAEFPKEGPSILRIQQVVRGDSAAYFCASSPPRGNTGELFFGEGSRLTVL.

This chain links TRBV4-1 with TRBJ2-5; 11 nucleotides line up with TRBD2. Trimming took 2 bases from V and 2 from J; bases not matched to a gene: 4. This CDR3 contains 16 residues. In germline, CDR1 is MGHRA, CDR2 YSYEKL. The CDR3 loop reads CASSQSPSGGQETQYF. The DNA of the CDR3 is TGCGCCAGCAGCCAATCCCCTAGCGGGGGGCAAGAGACCCAGTACTTC.